The rows below give T cell receptor beta chains drawn from one sample of a study of blood T cell repertoires in COVID-19. TCRdb keeps only in-frame clones here, not all; method: immunoSEQ multiplex PCR. The sample lists a few hundred thousand clones; 85% to 90% were seen once. The sample taken for sequencing was PBMCs or T cells enriched from blood (not recorded which). These receptors were collected from a woman under 40 who had been exposed to COVID-19. Both conserved end residues are part of each CDR3. Rows give clone size only sometimes, using once, few, many, or a class for an expanded clone.

length,size,V,CDR3
15,-,TRBV18,CASSPPSTDPYEQYF
16,-,TRBV24-1,CATSDPDASSYNEQFF
18,-,TRBV29-1,CSVEMGLAGLIGTDTQYF
14,-,TRBV7-9,CASRLQSSGNTIYF
14,-,TRBV19,CASEFGAANYGYTF
15,-,TRBV15,CATSTARLGSYGYTF
12,once,TRBV28,CASSLRGSGYTF
16,-,TRBV19,CASSMLQGMSGNTIYF
15,-,TRBV25-1,CASSEPADYTGELFF
15,-,TRBV7-6,CASSLGQGAGYEQYF
17,once,TRBV18,CASSPSIAGGAVDEQFF
13,once,TRBV28,CASSTGQNYGYTF
19,-,TRBV5-1,CASSVFRQGAFSGANVLTF
17,-,TRBV6-2/TRBV6-3,CASSYSRGLDLADTQYF
18,-,TRBV28,CASSFRGTGRTDQETQYF
12,-,TRBV11-3,CASSLVGAEQYF
14,-,TRBV7-2,CASSNTRQGATLFF
16,-,TRBV11-2,CASSFRGQGGNEKLFF
17,few,TRBV30,CAWSVNLGQNSNQPQHF
15,-,TRBV18,CASSPVGEGLDTQYF
13,-,TRBV5-6,CASSLGPAGTQYF
14,-,TRBV6-5,CASSPEEWAYEQYF
15,once,TRBV5-5,CASSSLGTGDYGYTF
14,-,TRBV28,CASNRGSYNSPLHF
16,-,TRBV2,CASGSGGADSNQPQHF
15,-,TRBV5-1,CASSYQSGGSYEQYF
14,-,TRBV4-1,CASSQDPHRAVGYF
13,-,TRBV6-5,CASSSGHGTEAFF
16,-,TRBV2,CASSVGLAGGQETQYF